The 20 T cell receptor beta chains given below trace back to one sample, sequenced in a study of T-cell reconstitution after alpha-beta-depleted transplantation in children. Using unique molecular identifiers, the investigators prepared the TCRbeta library. In TCRdb, the PCR reads were re-called with MiXCR into one record per CDR3 protein. The table shows 400,000 to 500,000 distinct CDR3 sequences, with under 13% occurring only once. The specimen comprised PBMCs from the stem cell graft donor, sampled from the stem cell graft. These receptors all come from a human donor who donated a stem cell graft to a child with acute myeloid leukemia.

This clonotype was observed a handful of times. CDR3 amino acids: CASSFQRGNEQFF. The CDR3 DNA is TGTGCCAGCAGCTTTCAGCGGGGCAATGAGCAGTTCTTC. The chain recombines TRBV13 with TRBJ2-1; TRBD2 matches at 7 bases. J lost 6 bases, V lost 3 bases, and 2 bases had no gene match. Looked up from germline, CDR1 is PRHDT and CDR2 is FYEKMQ (reference sequence). There are 13 residues in the CDR3.

This clonotype was observed many times. This chain connects TRBV5-1 to TRBJ2-7; a possible D gene is TRBD1 (6 bases). The ends were cut back, 0 bases at V and 3 bases at J, with 13 bases in the middle. Germline CDR1 SGHRS, CDR2 YFSETQ. This CDR3 has 15 residues. As DNA, the CDR3 is TGCGCCAGCAGCTTGGGTACAGGGATGGGCTACGAGCAGTACGTC. Encoded protein: CASSLGTGMGYEQYV.

This clonotype was recorded many times. This chain joins TRBV3-1 and TRBJ2-3; D gene unclear. The CDR3 sequence is 15 residues long. In germline, CDR1 is LGHDT, CDR2 YNNKEL (reference sequence). Between the trimmed V and J ends, which lost 4 bases and 1 base, there was a span of 12 bases. CDR3 amino acids: CASSPHAVGTDTQYF. For the CDR3, the DNA is TGTGCCAGCAGCCCCCATGCTGTCGGCACAGATACGCAGTATTTT.

The rearrangement joins TRBV9 to TRBJ1-5; possibly TRBD1 for D (5 bases). The CDR3 runs to 13 residues. The V end was cut by 4 bases, the J end by 4 bases, with 9 bases between. In germline, CDR1 is SGDLS, CDR2 YYNGEE. Here the CDR3 DNA reads TGTGCCAGCAGCAAACAGGCTAATCAGCCCCAGCATTTT. It codes for CASSKQANQPQHF.

This clonotype was observed a few times. V and J are TRBV2 and TRBJ2-1; either TRBD1 or TRBD2 may supply D (6 bases each). The CDR3 runs 15 residues. V dropped 1 base and J dropped 3 bases, with 10 bases sitting between them. The germline V gene has CDR1 SNHLY and CDR2 FYNNEI. The CDR3 DNA sequence: TGTGCCAGCAGTGAAGAGGGGGGCCTCTACAATGAGCAGTTCTTC. Translation: CASSEEGGLYNEQFF.

This clonotype has at least ten counts. This chain uses TRBV5-1 with TRBJ2-7, with D uncertain. CDR1 SGHRS and CDR2 YFSETQ come from the germline V gene. V lost 0 bases, J lost 6 bases, and 10 bases lay in between. This CDR3 is 13 amino acids long. The CDR3: CASSLGTSGEQYF. CDR3 nucleotides: TGCGCCAGCAGCTTGGGTACATCGGGCGAGCAGTACTTC. Supplemented by reference TRBV5-1 and TRBJ2-7, the full variable domain reads KAGVTQTPRYLIKTRGQQVTLSCSPISGHRSVSWYQQTPGQGLQFLFEYFSETQRNKGNFPGRFSGRQFSNSRSEMNVSTLELGDSALYLCASSLGTSGEQYFGPGTRLTVT.

In its sample, this clonotype was seen many times. The V and J genes are TRBV4-2 and TRBJ2-3; 9 bases line up with TRBD2. V dropped 0 bases and J dropped 0; count of bases not matched to a gene: 7. This CDR3 has 18 amino acids. Germline V gene data show CDR1 as LGHNA and CDR2 as YNFKEQ. Written as DNA, the CDR3 is TGTGCCAGCAGCCAAGATCTCCCTAGCGGGACTAGCACAGATACGCAGTATTTT. It yields the protein CASSQDLPSGTSTDTQYF.

The chain uses TRBV4-1 and TRBJ2-5, with a weak D call TRBD1 (6 bases). The germline CDR1 and CDR2 sequences are MGHRA and YSYEKL. The CDR3 extends over 16 amino acids. Trimming took off 4 bases at V and 6 bases at J, with 21 bases between the two ends. In DNA form, the CDR3 reads TGCGCCAGCAGCCGCCCCGGGCAGGGGAATTTTCAGACCCAGTACTTC. Translated, it gives CASSRPGQGNFQTQYF.

Worth noting for this clonotype: The junction departs from the called germline gene at one end, perhaps through a read error. The chain combines TRBV7-9 with TRBJ2-1; D is unresolved. CDR1 and CDR2 (germline): SEHNR, FQNEAQ (reference sequence). CDR3 length: 12 residues. The CDR3 region is CASSLAFENSVF. The CDR3 DNA reads as TGTGCCAGCAGCTTAGCGTTTGAGAACTCGGTCTTC.

In its sample, this clonotype was seen many times. As DNA, the CDR3 is TGCAGTGCTCACCGGGGACCCATCTACAATGAGCAGTTCTTC. Its translation is CSAHRGPIYNEQFF. This chain links TRBV20-1 with TRBJ2-1; D tentatively reads TRBD1 or TRBD2 (5 bases each). Deletions cut 5 bases from V and 3 bases from J, with 14 bases between. CDR1 and CDR2 from the germline V gene are DFQATT and SNEGSKA (reference sequence). The CDR3 spans 14 residues.

Of note for this clonotype: It is likely a read error: a sequence one base away is far more abundant. The CDR3 region is CASSPETGPYEQYF. CDR3 bases: TGTGCCAGCAGCCCCGAGACAGGGCCCTACGAGCAGTACTTC. The rearrangement joins TRBV4-2 to TRBJ2-7; 7 nucleotides line up with TRBD1. The germline CDR1 and CDR2 sequences are LGHNA and YNFKEQ. The CDR3 extends over 14 amino acids. V lost 4 bases to trimming and J lost 2 bases; unmatched junction nucleotides: 5.

This clonotype was seen ten or more times. The J gene is TRBJ2-5, the V gene TRBV7-2, with a possible D match to TRBD2 (6 bases). CDR1 is SGHTA and CDR2 is FQGNSA in the germline V gene. Between the trimmed V and J ends, which lost 1 base and 4 bases, there was a span of 13 bases. The CDR3 has 15 residues. The CDR3 coding sequence is TGTGCCAGCAGCTTAGATGGGACTGCCGGAGAGACCCAGTACTTC. As protein: CASSLDGTAGETQYF.

This clonotype was seen only a few times. The chain recombines TRBV7-9 with TRBJ2-1; 9 nucleotides agree with TRBD2. CDR1 SEHNR and CDR2 FQNEAQ come from the germline V gene (reference sequence). The CDR3 totals 17 residues. The J segment lost 4 bases and the V segment lost 4 bases, leaving 11 bases of the junction unmatched. The CDR3 loop reads CASSSSDLAGKYNEQFF. In DNA form, the CDR3 reads TGTGCCAGCAGCTCTTCCGACCTAGCGGGGAAGTACAATGAGCAGTTCTTC.

This clonotype occurred many times. The DNA of the CDR3 is TGTGCCAGCAGCCCGGGACAGGGATCCACCGGGGAGCTGTTTTTT. Translation: CASSPGQGSTGELFF. This chain links TRBV11-2 with TRBJ2-2; 9 nucleotides agree with TRBD1. The CDR3 has 15 amino acids. Germline V CDR1 and CDR2: SGHAT, FQNNGV. V trimming: 5 bases; J trimming: 4 bases; junction bases outside the gene matches: 5.

The genes are TRBV7-9 and TRBJ2-1; the match to TRBD1 covers 9 bases. After removal of 9 bases from V and 1 base from J, the junction contained 7 bases not matched to a gene. The germline CDR1 and CDR2 sequences are SEHNR and FQNEAQ (reference sequence). CDR3 length equals 15 residues. CDR3 in DNA: TGTGCCAGAACCCGACAGGGGGAATCCTACAATGAGCAGTTCTTC. It is translated as CARTRQGESYNEQFF.

Ten or more counts support this clonotype. This sequence joins TRBV13 and TRBJ1-6; 7 positions match TRBD1. The CDR3 has 16 amino acids. The germline CDR1 and CDR2 sequences are PRHDT and FYEKMQ (reference sequence). V was pared by 5 bases and J by 3 bases, with 7 bases of the junction left unmatched. The DNA for the CDR3 is TGTGCCAGCAGCGTCCGGGACAGCCTCTATAATTCACCCCTCCACTTT. Protein product: CASSVRDSLYNSPLHF.

The chain has TRBV4-1 and TRBJ1-5; 12 bases line up with TRBD1. Germline CDR1 MGHRA, CDR2 YSYEKL. V gave up 3 bases and J gave up 6 bases; unmatched junction bases: 12. This CDR3 is built from 18 residues. Here the CDR3 reads CASSQLPGQGASGQPQHF. For the CDR3, the DNA is TGCGCCAGCAGCCAGTTACCGGGACAGGGGGCTTCGGGTCAGCCCCAGCATTTT.

This clonotype was found a few times. V gene TRBV7-2 combines with J gene TRBJ2-3; no definite D call. From germline, CDR1 is SGHTA and CDR2 FQGNSA. Between the trimmed V and J ends, which lost 5 bases and 8 bases, there was a span of 11 bases. The CDR3 totals 12 residues. CDR3 loop: CASSASFTTQYF. In DNA, the CDR3 is TGTGCCAGCAGCGCCTCCTTCACTACGCAGTATTTT.

This clonotype occurred many times. The chain is built from TRBV29-1 and TRBJ2-1; 9 bases align to TRBD2. Germline V gene sequence: CDR1 SQVTM, CDR2 ANQGSEA. The CDR3 length is 15 residues. V gave up 0 bases and J gave up 11 bases; unmatched junction bases: 11. CDR3 coding DNA: TGCAGCGTTGAAGACCTTAGCGGGGGTGGGATCCAGCAGTTCTTC. Translation gives CSVEDLSGGGIQQFF.

This clonotype has a handful of counts. The genes are TRBV7-9 and TRBJ2-1; TRBD2 aligns across 9 bases. After removal of 3 bases from V and 6 bases from J, the junction contained 6 bases not matched to a gene. Germline V gives CDR1 SEHNR, CDR2 FQNEAQ (reference sequence). CDR3 size: 15 residues. DNA of the CDR3: TGTGCCAGCAGCTTGATAGCGGGAGACCGCAATGAGCAGTTCTTC. This codes for CASSLIAGDRNEQFF.